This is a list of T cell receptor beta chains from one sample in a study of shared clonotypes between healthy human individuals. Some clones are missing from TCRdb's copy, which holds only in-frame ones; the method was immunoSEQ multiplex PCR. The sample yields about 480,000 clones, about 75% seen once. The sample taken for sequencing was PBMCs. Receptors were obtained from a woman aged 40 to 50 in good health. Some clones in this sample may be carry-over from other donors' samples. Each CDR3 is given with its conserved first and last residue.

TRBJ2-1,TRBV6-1,CASSRTSMYNEQFF
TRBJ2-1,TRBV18,CASSPSGQGAYNEQFF
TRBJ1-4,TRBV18,CASSPRRAEGEKLFF
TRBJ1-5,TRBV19,CASSGQGGSNQPQHF
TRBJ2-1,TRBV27,CASRLAGGNEQFF
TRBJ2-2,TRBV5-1,CASGGGAYTGELFF
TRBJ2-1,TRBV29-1,CSVDRVSNYNEQFF
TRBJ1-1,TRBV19,CASSIRLRGTEAFF
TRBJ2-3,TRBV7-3,CASSLWGDTQYF
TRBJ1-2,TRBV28,CASSRGAAYGYTF
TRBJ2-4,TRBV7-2,CASSLQGAKNIQYF
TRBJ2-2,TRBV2,CASSAQRNIGELFF
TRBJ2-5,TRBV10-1,CASTDCRAQILAARRETQYF
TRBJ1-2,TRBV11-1,CASSFTGANYGYTF
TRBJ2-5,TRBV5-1,CASSLSGVPPGGTQYF
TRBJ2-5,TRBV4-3,CTSSLSTGTSGRGETQYF
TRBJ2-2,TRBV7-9,CATAPSGPNTGELFF
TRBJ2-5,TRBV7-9,CASSLTSDETQYF
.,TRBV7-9,CASSENYEQYF
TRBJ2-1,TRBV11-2,CASRVPGSYNEQFF
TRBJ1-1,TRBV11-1,CASSTDRMNTEAFF
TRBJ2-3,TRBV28,CASSLLGMGSADTQYF
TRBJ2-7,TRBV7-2,CASSLAGTASYEQYF
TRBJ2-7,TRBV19,CASSMRERSYEQYF
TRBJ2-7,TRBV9,CASSVDGSSYEQYF
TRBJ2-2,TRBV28,CASSLPGQGAYGGELFF
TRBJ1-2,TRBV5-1,CASSYTGRRGIDGYTF
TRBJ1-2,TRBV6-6,CASSYIPGGYTF
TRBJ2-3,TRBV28,CASSRDIDDTDTQYF
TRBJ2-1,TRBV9,CASSAGSEKQFF
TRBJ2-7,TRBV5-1,CASSSGQNVYEQYF
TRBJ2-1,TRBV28,CASLAGTGAYNEQFF
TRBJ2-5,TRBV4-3,CASSQENRLQTQYF
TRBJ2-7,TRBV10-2,CASSEFSPLSYEQYF
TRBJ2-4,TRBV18,CASSPTESSRTGVHQYF
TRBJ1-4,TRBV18,CASSPSATNEKLFF
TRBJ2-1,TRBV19,CASSKRGNEQFF